A single sample is the source of the 19 T cell receptor beta chains below, sequenced in a study of cytomegalovirus exposure and HLA in healthy donors. Use of 60 Vbeta and 13 Jbeta primers characterized the PCR. Libraries were prepared by immunoSEQ multiplex PCR; TCRdb keeps only in-frame clonotypes and omits some of them. The sample shows about 150,000 clones, 65% to 85% of them seen only once. Material for sequencing was PBMCs. These receptor sequences come from a woman between 35 and 50 years old in good health and CMV-seropositive.

With respect to this clone: At the DNA level, this CDR3 is encoded by other sequences in the same sample as well. The rearrangement links TRBV7-9 to TRBJ2-7; 10 nucleotides align to TRBD1. The V and J ends lost 5 bases and 7 bases, in that order; junction bases with no gene match: 14. CDR3 length: 16 amino acids. Per the germline V gene, CDR1 is SEHNR and CDR2 is FQNEAQ (reference sequence). CDR3 protein: CASSQGAGTGEREQYF. The CDR3 coding sequence is TGTGCCAGCAGCCAAGGTGCCGGGACAGGGGAGAGAGAGCAGTACTTC.

CDR3 sequence reads: CASSQPGQGKETQYF. In DNA form, the CDR3 reads TGTGCCAGCAGCCAACCCGGACAGGGGAAAGAGACCCAGTACTTC. This chain connects TRBV11-2 to TRBJ2-5, with TRBD1 matching 9 bases. Germline CDR1 reads SGHAT; CDR2 reads FQNNGV. This CDR3 contains 15 residues. After removal of 5 bases from V and 3 bases from J, the junction contained 7 bases not matched to a gene.

The chain joins TRBV7-2 to TRBJ2-7; D ambiguous. The CDR3 runs 13 residues. The V gene lost 1 base and the J gene lost 4 bases, with 8 bases spanning the gap. Germline CDR1 reads SGHTA; CDR2 reads FQGNSA. CDR3 region: CASSLVIFYEQYF. The CDR3 region has the DNA TGTGCCAGCAGCTTAGTTATATTTTACGAGCAGTACTTC.

This chain connects TRBV10-3 to TRBJ1-3, with D hard to call. Germline V gene sequence: CDR1 ENHRY, CDR2 SYGVKD. The CDR3 length is 14 residues. V gave up 2 bases and J gave up 0 bases, with 5 bases separating them. CDR3 in amino acids: CAISETGSGNTIYF. The CDR3 DNA reads as TGTGCCATCAGTGAGACCGGCTCTGGAAACACCATATATTTT.

The chain links TRBV19 to TRBJ1-5; D may be TRBD1 (6 bases). Germline assignment: CDR1 LNHDA and CDR2 SQIVND (reference sequence). The CDR3 is 15 residues long. Trimming removed 4 bases at V and 3 bases at J, with 13 bases between. CDR3 residues: CASSTLGQHNQPQHF. As DNA, the CDR3 is TGTGCCAGTAGTACCCTTGGACAGCACAATCAGCCCCAGCATTTT.

V is TRBV9 and J is TRBJ1-2, with D perhaps TRBD1 (6 bases). The germline gives CDR1 SGDLS, CDR2 YYNGEE. The CDR3 loop spans 14 amino acids. Trimming removed 0 bases from V and 8 bases from J, with 14 bases in between. This CDR3 is CASSVGPGEKGYTF. The CDR3 DNA sequence: TGTGCCAGCAGCGTAGGTCCAGGGGAGAAAGGCTACACCTTC.

In this sample, this clone turned up a few times. The gene calls are TRBV7-2 and TRBJ1-4; D gene ambiguous. Germline V gene sequence: CDR1 SGHTA, CDR2 FQGNSA. V gave up 9 bases and J gave up 2 bases, with 16 bases separating them. The CDR3 is 15 residues long. Here the CDR3 reads CASSVSAHTNEKLFF. CDR3 bases: TGTGCCAGTAGCGTGTCCGCGCACACTAATGAAAAACTGTTTTTT.

The J gene is TRBJ1-5, the V gene TRBV2, with 8 positions matching TRBD1. The CDR3 has 19 amino acids. Germline lookup yields CDR1 SNHLY and CDR2 FYNNEI. The ends lost 4 bases at V and 3 bases at J; junction bases unmatched: 17. DNA of the CDR3: TGTGCCAGCAGTGGAACCTTCGACAGGGGCCAGGACGCCAATCAGCCCCAGCATTTT. Its translation: CASSGTFDRGQDANQPQHF.

The CDR3 sequence: CASSRGGSDETQYF. Written as DNA, the CDR3 is TGTGCCAGCAGCCGCGGGGGTAGCGATGAGACCCAGTACTTC. J is TRBJ2-5 and V is TRBV7-2; 7 bases agree with TRBD2. J gave up 5 bases and V 5 bases, and 8 bases lay outside the gene matches. The CDR3 runs 14 residues. Germline CDR1 reads SGHTA; CDR2 reads FQGNSA.

This chain joins TRBV6-1 and TRBJ2-7; the D is unclear. CDR3 length: 13 residues. In germline, CDR1 is MNHNS, CDR2 SASEGT. The germline V and J ends were trimmed by 2 bases and 0 bases, with 5 bases remaining between them. The DNA for the CDR3 is TGTGCCAGCAGTGAAACAGTCTCCTACGAGCAGTACTTC. Protein sequence: CASSETVSYEQYF.

The genes are TRBV18 and TRBJ1-1; no reliable D call. V was pared by 2 bases and J by 8 bases, with 9 bases between. CDR1 is KGHSH, CDR2 LQKENI, per germline. CDR3 size: 12 residues. This chain's CDR3 is CASSPFGSEAFF. The CDR3 DNA follows: TGTGCCAGCTCACCATTCGGGAGCGAAGCTTTCTTT.

The gene calls are TRBV2 and TRBJ1-5; TRBD1 agrees at 9 bases. The CDR3 has 15 residues. The junction had 8 bases not matched to a gene; V was cut back by 5 bases and J by 6 bases. Germline CDR1 is SNHLY and CDR2 is FYNNEI. Written as DNA, the CDR3 is TGTGCCAGCAGTCCAGGCTGGACAGGGGCTCAGCCCCAGCATTTT. Translated, it gives CASSPGWTGAQPQHF.

The V and J genes are TRBV6-1 and TRBJ1-1; 7 bases align to TRBD1. CDR1 is MNHNS, CDR2 SASEGT, per germline. The V segment lost 6 bases and the J segment 1 base; nucleotides outside the gene matches: 5. This CDR3 has 14 residues. CDR3 residues: CASRLTGWNTEAFF. CDR3 nucleotides: TGTGCCAGCAGGCTGACAGGGTGGAACACTGAAGCTTTCTTT.

The chain employs TRBV9 and TRBJ1-2; perhaps TRBD1 as D (5 bases). The CDR3 contains 15 residues. V was clipped by 0 bases and J by 0 bases, with 9 bases between them. Germline values: CDR1 SGDLS, CDR2 YYNGEE. CDR3 amino acids: CASSVGGAANYGYTF. CDR3 in DNA: TGTGCCAGCAGCGTAGGCGGGGCGGCTAACTATGGCTACACCTTC.

Remarks on this clone: One junction end does not reproduce the germline sequence, and a read error may be involved. The gene calls are TRBV7-9 and TRBJ1-5; 8 nucleotides align to TRBD1. This CDR3 region has 15 residues. CDR1 SEHNR and CDR2 FQNEAQ come from the germline V gene (reference sequence). The CDR3 nucleotides are TGTTCCAGCAGCGCGACAGGGGATGGCAATCAGCCCCAGCATTTT. Encoded protein: CSSSATGDGNQPQHF.

V is TRBV7-3 and J is TRBJ1-5; 7 positions agree with TRBD1. This CDR3 has 16 amino acids. Germline V gene sequence: CDR1 SGHTA, CDR2 FQGTGA. The V segment lost 7 bases and the J segment 6 bases; nucleotides outside the gene matches: 15. The CDR3 region is CASTHIHDREGQPQHF. The CDR3 DNA reads TGTGCCAGCACCCATATACATGACAGGGAAGGTCAGCCCCAGCATTTT.

V and J are TRBV19 and TRBJ2-5; the D gene is possibly TRBD2 (5 bases). CDR1 and CDR2 (germline): LNHDA, SQIVND (reference sequence). Trimming left V 10 bases short and J 5 bases short, with 14 bases between. The CDR3 sequence is 12 residues long. CDR3 loop: CATRSRGETQYF. The CDR3 region has the DNA TGTGCCACTAGATCTAGAGGGGAGACCCAGTACTTC.

The chain links TRBV5-6 to TRBJ2-7; a possible D gene is TRBD1 (6 bases). The V gene lost 4 bases and the J gene lost 0 bases, with 14 bases spanning the gap. The V gene's germline CDR1 is SGHDT and CDR2 YYEEEE. This CDR3 spans 15 amino acids. Here the CDR3 reads CASSRMGASSYEQYF. CDR3 coding DNA: TGTGCCAGCAGCCGGATGGGGGCCAGCTCCTACGAGCAGTACTTC.

The chain recombines TRBV9 with TRBJ2-3; 16 nucleotides align to TRBD2. The germline gives CDR1 SGDLS, CDR2 YYNGEE. The CDR3 has 16 amino acids. V shed 3 bases, J shed 8 bases, and the junction held 6 bases outside the gene matches. CDR3 DNA: TGTGCCAGCAGCGCCCCCGGGACTAGCGGGGGGGGTACGCAGTATTTT. This encodes CASSAPGTSGGGTQYF.